The next 10 T cell receptor beta chains were all read from a single sample in a study of blood T cell repertoires in COVID-19. Sequenced by immunoSEQ multiplex PCR; TCRdb stores in-frame clones only, minus some. The sample has almost 250,000 clones; around nine tenths are singletons. The sample was PBMCs or T cells enriched from blood (not recorded which). The receptor set was obtained from a woman aged 50 to 65 who had recovered from COVID-19.

The chain couples TRBV6-5 to TRBJ1-1, with a tentative D call TRBD1 (5 bases). Deletions cut 3 bases from V and 1 base from J, with 9 bases between. Germline CDR1 reads MNHEY; CDR2 reads SVGAGI. The CDR3 spans 14 residues. CDR3 nucleotide sequence: TGTGCCAGCAGTTATTTAAGGGGGAACACTGAAGCTTTCTTT. Its protein product is CASSYLRGNTEAFF.

This clone was counted a single time. The CDR3 sequence: CASSLRGYNEQFF. The CDR3 region has the DNA TGTGCCAGCAGCTTGAGGGGGTATAATGAGCAGTTCTTC. This sequence joins TRBV5-6 and TRBJ2-1; a weak D match, TRBD1 (6 bases). Germline loops: CDR1 SGHDT, CDR2 YYEEEE. The CDR3 loop spans 13 amino acids. With 1 base removed from V and 7 bases from J, the gap between germline ends came to 9 bases.

V usage is TRBV29-1 and J usage is TRBJ2-1; D is possibly TRBD2 (6 bases). Deletions cut 5 bases from V and 8 bases from J, with 16 bases between. Germline lookup yields CDR1 SQVTM and CDR2 ANQGSEA. The CDR3 length is 13 residues. Written as DNA, the CDR3 is TGCAGCGTTAGCGGTGGAGGGCCACATGAGCAGTTCTTC. Translated, it gives CSVSGGGPHEQFF.

This chain connects TRBV27 to TRBJ2-1, with 9 bases aligning to TRBD1. Germline trimming cut 3 bases from V and 8 bases from J; bases unmatched to any gene: 14. Germline V gene sequence: CDR1 MNHEY, CDR2 SMNVEV (reference sequence). The CDR3 runs to 17 residues. The CDR3 coding sequence is TGTGCCAGCAGTTTTTTTCGTTTGGACAGGGGACGTCATGAGCAGTTCTTC. Translating it yields CASSFFRLDRGRHEQFF.

The V gene is TRBV28, the J gene TRBJ1-5, with D maybe TRBD1 (6 bases). Trimming stripped 8 bases from V and 3 bases from J, with 8 bases between. The CDR3 spans 12 residues. Germline V gene lookup returns CDR1 MDHEN and CDR2 SYDVKM. CDR3 nucleotide sequence: TGTGCCAGCCGGGACAACAATCAGCCCCAGCATTTT. Amino acid sequence: CASRDNNQPQHF.

This rearrangement joins TRBV3-1 (or the pseudogene TRBV3-2) to TRBJ1-3; 9 positions match TRBD1. Losses at the gene ends were 3 bases for V and 7 bases for J; bases not matched to a gene: 1. The CDR3 loop spans 13 amino acids. Germline CDR1 is LGHDT and CDR2 is YNNKEL (reference sequence). The CDR3 protein is CASSHGQGNTIYF. The CDR3 DNA follows: TGTGCCAGCAGCCATGGACAGGGGAACACCATATATTTT.

J is TRBJ1-1 and V is TRBV19, with a tentative D call TRBD1 (6 bases). The CDR3 runs to 14 residues. The germline V and J ends were trimmed by 3 bases and 11 bases, with 19 bases remaining between them. In germline, CDR1 is LNHDA, CDR2 SQIVND (reference sequence). The CDR3 region is CASSIPMGATVAFF. The CDR3, as DNA: TGTGCCAGTAGTATTCCCATGGGGGCTACTGTGGCTTTCTTT.

The chain uses TRBV7-9 and TRBJ2-7, with D tentatively TRBD1 (5 bases). The CDR3 covers 12 residues. The germline V gene has CDR1 SEHNR and CDR2 FQNEAQ (reference sequence). V was pared by 4 bases and J by 3 bases, with 7 bases between. This CDR3 is CASSSTVYEQYF. CDR3 bases: TGTGCCAGCAGCTCGACAGTCTACGAGCAGTACTTC.

The chain has TRBV19 and TRBJ1-5; TRBD1 matches 8 bases. After removal of 5 bases from V and 3 bases from J, the junction contained 9 bases not matched to a gene. Per germline, CDR1 LNHDA and CDR2 SQIVND (reference sequence). The CDR3 is 16 residues long. As DNA, the CDR3 is TGTGCCAGTAGTGACTATGCAGGGGGCTTCAATCAGCCCCAGCATTTT. Residues: CASSDYAGGFNQPQHF.

The CDR3 nucleotides are TGCAGCGTCCGCTCTAGCGGGATGGGGGCCGGGGAGCTGTTTTTT. This gives the protein CSVRSSGMGAGELFF. The chain recombines TRBV29-1 with TRBJ2-2; 9 positions match TRBD2. The ends lost 6 bases at V and 6 bases at J; junction bases unmatched: 11. CDR1 and CDR2 from the germline V gene are SQVTM and ANQGSEA. The CDR3 length is 15 residues.